The 27 T cell receptor beta chains reported below all come from one sample, sequenced in a study of OX40 agonist ivuxolimab in advanced cancers. Profiled with immunoSEQ multiplex PCR; TCRdb holds only in-frame clones, not every one. The sample lists approximately 64,000 clones; around 90% were seen once. Sequenced here: CD4+ or CD8+ T cells sorted from blood, sampled in a trial of the OX40 agonist ivuxolimab. The receptors come from an adult with an advanced solid tumor such as melanoma, head and neck, liver or kidney cancer.

J is TRBJ2-1 and V is TRBV4-2, with D possibly being TRBD1 or TRBD2 (5 bases each). The CDR3 runs to 14 residues. Trimming shortened V by 3 bases and J by 4 bases, and 10 bases separated the two germline ends. The germline CDR1 and CDR2 sequences are LGHNA and YNFKEQ. CDR3 region: CASSHVGPYNEQFF. The CDR3 nucleotides are TGTGCCAGCAGCCACGTGGGACCATACAATGAGCAGTTCTTC.

The chain has TRBV7-3 and TRBJ2-7; 9 bases match TRBD2. The germline CDR1 and CDR2 sequences are SGHTA and FQGTGA. V lost 7 bases, J lost 6 bases, and 16 bases stayed unmatched. CDR3 size: 16 residues. The CDR3 loop reads CASILNCAGGTPEQYF. The CDR3 nucleotides read TGTGCCAGCATCCTTAATTGTGCGGGAGGGACTCCCGAGCAGTACTTC.

The chain joins TRBV6-1 to TRBJ1-4; 8 nucleotides line up with TRBD1. V gave up 0 bases and J gave up 7 bases; unmatched junction bases: 4. The V gene's germline CDR1 is MNHNS and CDR2 SASEGT. CDR3 length: 15 amino acids. The CDR3 coding sequence is TGTGCCAGCAGTGAAGCCAGGGGGCAGATTGAAAAACTGTTTTTT. Amino acid sequence: CASSEARGQIEKLFF.

The chain carries TRBV7-9 and TRBJ2-5, with D possibly matching TRBD1 (5 bases). V was trimmed by 3 bases and J by 3 bases, leaving 8 bases between them. There are 13 residues in the CDR3. The germline V gene encodes CDR1 SEHNR and CDR2 FQNEAQ (reference sequence). The chain's CDR3 is CASSLDTEETQYF. CDR3 DNA sequence: TGTGCCAGCAGCTTGGACACAGAAGAGACCCAGTACTTC.

The genes are TRBV6-1 and TRBJ2-7; 7 bases are shared with TRBD2. This CDR3 has 14 residues. Germline-derived CDR1 and CDR2 are MNHNS and SASEGT. With 6 bases clipped from V and 0 bases from J, the junction kept 5 bases outside the gene matches. This CDR3 reads CASSPLAVSYEQYF. CDR3 nucleotide sequence: TGTGCCAGCAGCCCCCTAGCGGTCTCCTACGAGCAGTACTTC.

V is TRBV30 and J is TRBJ2-5; D may be TRBD1 or TRBD2 (5 bases each). The CDR3 extends over 15 amino acids. Trimming pared 5 bases from V and 2 bases from J, leaving 18 bases between. Germline-derived CDR1 and CDR2 are GTSNPN and SVGIG (reference sequence). In DNA, the CDR3 is TGTGCCTGGGGGTCGAGGGGTACACCTCAAGAGACCCAGTACTTC. The encoded protein is CAWGSRGTPQETQYF. The whole variable domain, remainder taken from reference TRBV30 and TRBJ2-5, is SQTIHQWPATLVQPVGSPLSLECTVEGTSNPNLYWYRQAAGRGLQLLFYSVGIGQISSEVPQNLSASRPQDRQFILSSKKLLLSDSGFYLCAWGSRGTPQETQYFGPGTRLLVL.

This chain connects TRBV7-6 to TRBJ2-1; no clear D. V lost 8 bases and J 6 bases, leaving 14 bases between the germline ends. Germline V gives CDR1 SGHVS, CDR2 FNYEAQ. The CDR3 covers 13 residues. CDR3 sequence: CASGSSQFNEQFF. For the CDR3, the DNA is TGTGCCAGCGGTTCCAGCCAATTCAATGAGCAGTTCTTC. Supplemented by reference TRBV7-6 and TRBJ2-1, the full variable domain reads GAGVSQSPRYKVTKRGQDVALRCDPISGHVSLYWYRQALGQGPEFLTYFNYEAQQDKSGLPNDRFSAERPEGSISTLTIQRTEQRDSAMYRCASGSSQFNEQFFGPGTRLTVL.

The genes are TRBV27 and TRBJ2-7; 11 bases line up with TRBD1. Germline V gene sequence: CDR1 MNHEY, CDR2 SMNVEV (reference sequence). The CDR3 is 15 amino acids. V gave up 5 bases and J gave up 6 bases; unmatched junction bases: 9. The CDR3 loop is CASSVLGQGAGEQYF. Here the CDR3 DNA reads TGTGCCAGCAGTGTTTTAGGACAGGGGGCGGGCGAGCAGTACTTC.

The rearrangement links TRBV10-1 to TRBJ2-1; tentatively, D is TRBD1 (6 bases). The CDR3 has 12 residues. The germline V gene encodes CDR1 WNHNN and CDR2 SYGVQD (reference sequence). V was clipped by 2 bases and J by 11 bases, with 10 bases between them. The CDR3 DNA reads TGCGCCAGCAGTGAGGACGGACAGAAGCAGTTCTTC. Translating it yields CASSEDGQKQFF.

V usage is TRBV4-1 and J usage is TRBJ2-2, with D possibly being TRBD2 (6 bases). Germline V gene sequence: CDR1 MGHRA, CDR2 YSYEKL. The CDR3 runs to 19 residues. Trimming cost V 1 base and J 4 bases, with 22 bases left between them. The CDR3 region is CASSQGASVGQGRTGELFF. Written as DNA, the CDR3 is TGCGCCAGCAGCCAAGGGGCTAGCGTGGGGCAGGGTCGCACCGGGGAGCTGTTTTTT.

This sequence joins TRBV28 and TRBJ1-5, with D perhaps matching TRBD1 (5 bases). This CDR3 comprises 17 residues. Trimming cost V 7 bases and J 0 bases, with 19 bases left between them. CDR1 is MDHEN, CDR2 SYDVKM, per germline. The CDR3 is CASKVLGRLVSNQPQHF. The DNA for the CDR3 is TGTGCCAGCAAGGTCCTGGGACGGCTCGTTAGCAATCAGCCCCAGCATTTT. Together with reference TRBV28 and TRBJ1-5, the CDR3 gives the full variable domain: DVKVTQSSRYLVKRTGEKVFLECVQDMDHENMFWYRQDPGLGLRLIYFSYDVKMKEKGDIPEGYSVSREKKERFSLILESASTNQTSMYLCASKVLGRLVSNQPQHFGDGTRLSIL.

The J gene is TRBJ1-2, the V gene TRBV7-9, with D possibly being TRBD1 (5 bases). The CDR3 length is 16 residues. V lost 5 bases, J lost 6 bases, and 22 bases lay in between. Germline CDR1 reads SEHNR; CDR2 reads FQNEAQ (reference sequence). The chain's CDR3 is CASSLLDGTGFNGYTF. The DNA for the CDR3 is TGTGCCAGCAGCCTCCTCGACGGGACGGGGTTTAATGGCTACACCTTC.

V gene TRBV28 combines with J gene TRBJ1-2, with D maybe TRBD1 (5 bases). CDR3 length: 13 amino acids. Per the germline V gene, CDR1 is MDHEN and CDR2 is SYDVKM. The V gene lost 6 bases and the J gene lost 5 bases, with 13 bases spanning the gap. CDR3 region: CASSLGGAYGYTF. The CDR3, as DNA: TGTGCCAGCAGCCTAGGAGGGGCATATGGCTACACCTTC.

V and J are TRBV5-1 and TRBJ2-7; D may be TRBD1 (6 bases). CDR1 and CDR2 from the germline V gene are SGHRS and YFSETQ. Trimming stripped 1 base from V and 0 bases from J, with 11 bases between. The CDR3 runs to 15 residues. The CDR3 loop is CASSLLAGASYEQYF. For the CDR3, the DNA is TGCGCCAGCAGCTTGTTAGCAGGGGCCTCCTACGAGCAGTACTTC.

The chain employs TRBV19 and TRBJ2-7, with D maybe TRBD1 (5 bases). Germline loops: CDR1 LNHDA, CDR2 SQIVND (reference sequence). The length of the CDR3 is 14 residues. V dropped 5 bases and J dropped 5 bases, with 16 bases sitting between them. CDR3 in amino acids: CASSPGRGRDEQYF. The CDR3 bases are TGTGCCAGTAGTCCAGGTAGGGGTCGCGACGAGCAGTACTTC.

The rearrangement joins TRBV27 to TRBJ2-3, with D tentatively TRBD1 (5 bases). There are 15 residues in the CDR3. V was trimmed by 2 bases and J by 3 bases, leaving 12 bases between them. Germline V CDR1 and CDR2: MNHEY, SMNVEV (reference sequence). CDR3 nucleotide sequence: TGTGCCAGCAGTTTAAAAGGGGCGATTACAGATACGCAGTATTTT. This sequence encodes CASSLKGAITDTQYF.

The genes are TRBV2 and TRBJ1-1; D is uncertain. This CDR3 has 13 amino acids. V dropped 1 base and J dropped 6 bases, with 9 bases sitting between them. Germline CDR1 reads SNHLY; CDR2 reads FYNNEI. The CDR3: CASSEGPVAEAFF. The CDR3, as DNA: TGTGCCAGCAGTGAAGGCCCCGTCGCTGAAGCTTTCTTT.

The chain links TRBV30 to TRBJ2-7, with D perhaps matching TRBD1 (5 bases). The CDR3 loop spans 11 amino acids. Germline CDR1 and CDR2: GTSNPN and SVGIG (reference sequence). Trimming removed 4 bases from V and 2 bases from J, with 6 bases in between. The DNA for the CDR3 is TGTGCCTGGATGACAGCCTACGAGCAGTACTTC. This encodes CAWMTAYEQYF.

J is TRBJ2-7 and V is TRBV6-6; D is perhaps TRBD1 (5 bases). The V gene's germline CDR1 is MNHNY and CDR2 SVGAGI (reference sequence). The V end was cut by 5 bases, the J end by 7 bases, with 18 bases between. CDR3 length equals 14 residues. CDR3: CASSLRQPVWEQYF. The CDR3 region has the DNA TGTGCCAGCAGTCTTCGACAGCCAGTATGGGAGCAGTACTTC.

This sequence joins TRBV10-3 and TRBJ2-1, with 10 nucleotides matching TRBD2. The V segment lost 6 bases and the J segment 6 bases; nucleotides outside the gene matches: 8. Germline V gene lookup returns CDR1 ENHRY and CDR2 SYGVKD. The CDR3 sequence is 15 residues long. The CDR3 DNA reads as TGTGCCATCAGCCGACTAGCGGGCTCCAGCAATGAGCAGTTCTTC. Translating gives CAISRLAGSSNEQFF.

The rearrangement joins TRBV7-9 to TRBJ2-7; no reliable D call. The CDR3 runs 14 residues. V was trimmed by 1 base and J by 2 bases, leaving 9 bases between them. Germline V lookup: CDR1 SEHNR, CDR2 FQNEAQ (reference sequence). CDR3 sequence reads: CASSLGAEPYEQYF. In DNA form, the CDR3 reads TGTGCCAGCAGCTTAGGCGCGGAACCCTACGAGCAGTACTTC.

This clone was counted once. The chain joins TRBV19 to TRBJ1-2; no firm D call. The CDR3 is 16 residues long. Germline loops: CDR1 LNHDA, CDR2 SQIVND (reference sequence). Trimming left V 3 bases short and J 4 bases short, with 18 bases between. The CDR3 sequence is CASSISSARIGYGYTF. Here the CDR3 DNA reads TGTGCCAGTAGTATTTCCTCTGCCAGGATCGGCTATGGCTACACCTTC.

This clone was seen a handful of times. V and J are TRBV7-9 and TRBJ2-1; the match to TRBD2 covers 11 bases. The CDR3 covers 16 residues. V shed 6 bases and J 4 bases; nucleotides not matched to a gene: 8. The germline CDR1 and CDR2 sequences are SEHNR and FQNEAQ (reference sequence). The CDR3 region has the DNA TGTGCCAGCAGATTACTTAGCGGGAGGGGATACAATGAGCAGTTCTTC. Translating it yields CASRLLSGRGYNEQFF.

The chain uses TRBV19 and TRBJ2-1, with 10 nucleotides matching TRBD2. CDR1 is LNHDA, CDR2 SQIVND, per germline (reference sequence). Unmatched junction bases numbered 6, after V lost 4 bases and J lost 9 bases. CDR3 length: 14 residues. CDR3 amino acids: CASSTDSGRGEQFF. In DNA form, the CDR3 reads TGTGCCAGTAGTACCGACAGCGGGAGGGGTGAGCAGTTCTTC.

The chain couples TRBV28 to TRBJ1-1; perhaps TRBD1 as D (5 bases). Germline loops: CDR1 MDHEN, CDR2 SYDVKM. CDR3 length: 14 residues. Trimming cost V 2 bases and J 2 bases, with 9 bases left between them. CDR3 sequence: CASSLVGANTEAFF. CDR3 nucleotide sequence: TGTGCCAGCAGTTTAGTCGGGGCTAACACTGAAGCTTTCTTT. Full variable domain (outside the CDR3, taken from reference TRBV28 and TRBJ1-1): DVKVTQSSRYLVKRTGEKVFLECVQDMDHENMFWYRQDPGLGLRLIYFSYDVKMKEKGDIPEGYSVSREKKERFSLILESASTNQTSMYLCASSLVGANTEAFFGQGTRLTVV.

The V call is TRBV7-8, the J call TRBJ1-5, with a possible D match to TRBD1 (5 bases). The CDR3 is made up of 13 amino acids. CDR1 SGHVS and CDR2 FQNEAQ come from the germline V gene. The ends were cut back, 7 bases at V and 5 bases at J, with 12 bases in the middle. The chain's CDR3 is CASTKGTDQPQHF. The CDR3 nucleotides are TGTGCCAGCACCAAGGGGACGGATCAGCCCCAGCATTTT. Combining the CDR3 with reference TRBV7-8 and TRBJ1-5 gives the whole variable domain GAGVSQSPRYKVAKRGQDVALRCDPISGHVSLFWYQQALGQGPEFLTYFQNEAQLDKSGLPSDRFFAERPEGSVSTLKIQRTQQEDSAVYLCASTKGTDQPQHFGDGTRLSIL.

The chain carries TRBV11-1 and TRBJ2-1, with D tentatively TRBD1 (6 bases). The CDR3 consists of 15 residues. The germline V gene encodes CDR1 SGHAT and CDR2 FQDESV (reference sequence). V lost 5 bases, J lost 7 bases, and 18 bases lay in between. The CDR3 sequence is CASSTTGIRWNEQFF. CDR3 DNA: TGTGCCAGCAGCACAACAGGGATAAGATGGAATGAGCAGTTCTTC.